This TCR beta chain was identified in a study of beta chain features in type 1 diabetes. Notes on the study in general: Within each of all four CD4+ subsets, Type 1 diabetes patients had TCRB CDR3s that were moderately but significantly shorter.

Averaging about 116 mL, one heparinised blood draw came from each individual donor. Expressed TCRB transcripts were sequenced after all isolated RNA was converted to cDNA. Around 3.9 million reads per sample were averaged for naive, central memory and regulatory samples. Only in-frame clones appear in the TCRdb table, and some are missing; sequencing was by immunoSEQ multiplex PCR. Among just under 150,000 clones listed, around 13% were seen once. About this clone: What it binds is not known.

The V gene's germline CDR1 is KGHSH and CDR2 LQKENI. CDR3 length: 13 amino acids. The V end was cut by 2 bases, the J end by 9 bases, with 11 bases between. The TCR originated in a man younger than 35 with type 1 diabetes. The V call is TRBV18, the J call TRBJ2-1, with D hard to call. The sequenced material came from central memory CD4+ T cells from blood. CDR3 in DNA: TGTGCCAGCTCACCAGTTAAGGCGGCTGAGCAGTTCTTC. Translating it yields CASSPVKAAEQFF.